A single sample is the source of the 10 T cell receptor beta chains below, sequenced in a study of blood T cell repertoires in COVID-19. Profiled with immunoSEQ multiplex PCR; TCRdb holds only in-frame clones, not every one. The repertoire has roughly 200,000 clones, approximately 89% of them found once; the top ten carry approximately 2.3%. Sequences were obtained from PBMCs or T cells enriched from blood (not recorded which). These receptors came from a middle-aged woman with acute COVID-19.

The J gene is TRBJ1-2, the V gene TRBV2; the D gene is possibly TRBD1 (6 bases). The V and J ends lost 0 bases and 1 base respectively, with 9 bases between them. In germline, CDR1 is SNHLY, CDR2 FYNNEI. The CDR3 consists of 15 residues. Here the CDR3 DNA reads TGTGCCAGCAGTGAAGCGGGACAACTTAACTATGGCTACACCTTC. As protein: CASSEAGQLNYGYTF.

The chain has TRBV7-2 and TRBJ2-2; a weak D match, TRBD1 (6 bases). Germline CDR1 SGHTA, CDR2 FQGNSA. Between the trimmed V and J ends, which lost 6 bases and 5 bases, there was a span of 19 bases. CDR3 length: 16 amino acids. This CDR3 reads CASSLSLGRGTGELFF. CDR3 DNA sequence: TGTGCCAGCAGTCTCTCTCTGGGAAGGGGGACCGGGGAGCTGTTTTTT.

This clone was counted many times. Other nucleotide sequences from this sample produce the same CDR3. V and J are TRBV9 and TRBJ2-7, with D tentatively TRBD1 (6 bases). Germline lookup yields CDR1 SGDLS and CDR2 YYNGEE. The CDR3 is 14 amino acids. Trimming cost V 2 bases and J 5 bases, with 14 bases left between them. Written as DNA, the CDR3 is TGTGCCAGCAGCGTGGGGGCCGGAAAGGACGAGCAGTACTTC. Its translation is CASSVGAGKDEQYF.

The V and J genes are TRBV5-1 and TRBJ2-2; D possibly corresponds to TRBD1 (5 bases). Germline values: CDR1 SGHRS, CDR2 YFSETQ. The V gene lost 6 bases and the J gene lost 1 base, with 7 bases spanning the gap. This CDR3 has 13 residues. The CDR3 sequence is CASTGQNTGELFF. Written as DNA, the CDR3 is TGCGCCAGCACCGGACAGAACACCGGGGAGCTGTTTTTT.

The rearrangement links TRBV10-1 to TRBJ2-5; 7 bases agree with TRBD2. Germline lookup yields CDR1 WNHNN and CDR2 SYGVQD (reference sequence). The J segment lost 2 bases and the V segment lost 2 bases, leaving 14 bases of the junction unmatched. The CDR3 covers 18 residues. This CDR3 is CASSETQTRTRAQETQYF. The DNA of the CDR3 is TGCGCCAGCAGTGAGACCCAAACCCGGACTAGGGCACAAGAGACCCAGTACTTC.

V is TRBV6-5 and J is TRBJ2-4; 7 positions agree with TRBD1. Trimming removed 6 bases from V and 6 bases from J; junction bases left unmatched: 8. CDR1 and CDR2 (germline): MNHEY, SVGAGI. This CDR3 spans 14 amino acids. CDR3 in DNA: TGTGCCAGCAGATTGACAGGGATTGTAAACATTCAGTACTTC. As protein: CASRLTGIVNIQYF.

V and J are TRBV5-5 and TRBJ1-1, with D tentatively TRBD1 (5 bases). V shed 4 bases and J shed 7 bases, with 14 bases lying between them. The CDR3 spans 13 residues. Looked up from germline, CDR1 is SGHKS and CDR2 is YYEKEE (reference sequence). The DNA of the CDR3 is TGTGCCAGCAGCCCCGGGGGGGGAATTGAAGCTTTCTTT. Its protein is CASSPGGGIEAFF.

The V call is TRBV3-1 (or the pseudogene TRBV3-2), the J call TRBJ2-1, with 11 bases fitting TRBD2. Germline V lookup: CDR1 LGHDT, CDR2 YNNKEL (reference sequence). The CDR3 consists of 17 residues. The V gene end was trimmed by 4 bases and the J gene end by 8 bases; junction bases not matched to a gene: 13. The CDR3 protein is CASSPPTVAGGGDEQFF. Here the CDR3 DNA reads TGTGCCAGCAGCCCCCCGACGGTAGCGGGAGGGGGGGATGAGCAGTTCTTC.

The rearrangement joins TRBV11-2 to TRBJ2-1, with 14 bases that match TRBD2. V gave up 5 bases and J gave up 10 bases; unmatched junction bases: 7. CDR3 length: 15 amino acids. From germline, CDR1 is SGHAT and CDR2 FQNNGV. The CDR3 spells CASSPGTSGRYEQFF. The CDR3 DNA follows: TGTGCCAGCAGCCCCGGGACTAGCGGGAGATACGAGCAGTTCTTC. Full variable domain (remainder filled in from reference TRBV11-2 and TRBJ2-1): EAGVAQSPRYKIIEKRQSVAFWCNPISGHATLYWYQQILGQGPKLLIQFQNNGVVDDSQLPKDRFSAERLKGVDSTLKIQPAKLEDSAVYLCASSPGTSGRYEQFFGPGTRLTVL.

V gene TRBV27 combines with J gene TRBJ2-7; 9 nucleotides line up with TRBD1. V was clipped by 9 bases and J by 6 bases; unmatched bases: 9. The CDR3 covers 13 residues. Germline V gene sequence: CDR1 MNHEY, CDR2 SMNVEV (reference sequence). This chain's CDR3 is CASSPGQGVEQYF. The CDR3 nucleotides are TGTGCCAGTTCTCCGGGACAGGGTGTCGAGCAGTACTTC.